The sequence of this T cell receptor (beta chain) was determined in a study of beta chain features in type 1 diabetes. Since all of the isolated RNA was reverse transcribed, expressed TCRB transcripts were what got sequenced. Produced via immunoSEQ multiplex PCR; TCRdb's table is partial and in-frame only. Of more than 550,000 clones listed, around 15% are singletons. This CDR3 has 14 residues. CDR1 SQVTM and CDR2 ANQGSEA come from the germline V gene. V shed 7 bases and J shed 3 bases, with 17 bases lying between them. Central memory, naive, regulatory and stem cell-like memory CD4+ cells were sorted by CD45RO/CCR7/CD25/CD127/CD95/CD27. Findings of the study overall: It was among patients, rather than healthy donors, that naive, central memory and Treg TCRB repertoires appeared more similar. Moderately but significantly shorter TCRB CDR3s were found in Type 1 diabetes patients in all four CD4+ subsets.

A note on this clone: Its antigen is undetermined.

The receptor comes from a man aged 18 to 29 with type 1 diabetes. The specimen was naive CD4+ T cells from blood. This rearrangement joins TRBV29-1 to TRBJ2-3, with D tentatively TRBD1 (5 bases). CDR3 amino acids: CSDRRGQPTDTQYF. In DNA, the CDR3 is TGCAGCGACCGTAGGGGCCAACCTACAGATACGCAGTATTTT.